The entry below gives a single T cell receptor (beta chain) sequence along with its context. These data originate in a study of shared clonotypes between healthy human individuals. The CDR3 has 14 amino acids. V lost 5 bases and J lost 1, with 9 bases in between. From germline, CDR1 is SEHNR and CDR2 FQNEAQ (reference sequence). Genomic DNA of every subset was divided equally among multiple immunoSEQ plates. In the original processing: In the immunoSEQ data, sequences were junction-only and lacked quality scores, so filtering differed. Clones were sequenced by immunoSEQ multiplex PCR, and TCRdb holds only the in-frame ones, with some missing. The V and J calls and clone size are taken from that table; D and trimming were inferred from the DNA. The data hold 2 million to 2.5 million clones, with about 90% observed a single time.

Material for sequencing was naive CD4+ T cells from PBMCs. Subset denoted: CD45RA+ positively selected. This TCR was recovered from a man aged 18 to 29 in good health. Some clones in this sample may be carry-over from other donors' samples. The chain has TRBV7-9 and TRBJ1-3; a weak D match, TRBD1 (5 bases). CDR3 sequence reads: CASSEQGSGNTIYF. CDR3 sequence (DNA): TGTGCCAGCAGCGAGCAGGGTTCTGGAAACACCATATATTTT.